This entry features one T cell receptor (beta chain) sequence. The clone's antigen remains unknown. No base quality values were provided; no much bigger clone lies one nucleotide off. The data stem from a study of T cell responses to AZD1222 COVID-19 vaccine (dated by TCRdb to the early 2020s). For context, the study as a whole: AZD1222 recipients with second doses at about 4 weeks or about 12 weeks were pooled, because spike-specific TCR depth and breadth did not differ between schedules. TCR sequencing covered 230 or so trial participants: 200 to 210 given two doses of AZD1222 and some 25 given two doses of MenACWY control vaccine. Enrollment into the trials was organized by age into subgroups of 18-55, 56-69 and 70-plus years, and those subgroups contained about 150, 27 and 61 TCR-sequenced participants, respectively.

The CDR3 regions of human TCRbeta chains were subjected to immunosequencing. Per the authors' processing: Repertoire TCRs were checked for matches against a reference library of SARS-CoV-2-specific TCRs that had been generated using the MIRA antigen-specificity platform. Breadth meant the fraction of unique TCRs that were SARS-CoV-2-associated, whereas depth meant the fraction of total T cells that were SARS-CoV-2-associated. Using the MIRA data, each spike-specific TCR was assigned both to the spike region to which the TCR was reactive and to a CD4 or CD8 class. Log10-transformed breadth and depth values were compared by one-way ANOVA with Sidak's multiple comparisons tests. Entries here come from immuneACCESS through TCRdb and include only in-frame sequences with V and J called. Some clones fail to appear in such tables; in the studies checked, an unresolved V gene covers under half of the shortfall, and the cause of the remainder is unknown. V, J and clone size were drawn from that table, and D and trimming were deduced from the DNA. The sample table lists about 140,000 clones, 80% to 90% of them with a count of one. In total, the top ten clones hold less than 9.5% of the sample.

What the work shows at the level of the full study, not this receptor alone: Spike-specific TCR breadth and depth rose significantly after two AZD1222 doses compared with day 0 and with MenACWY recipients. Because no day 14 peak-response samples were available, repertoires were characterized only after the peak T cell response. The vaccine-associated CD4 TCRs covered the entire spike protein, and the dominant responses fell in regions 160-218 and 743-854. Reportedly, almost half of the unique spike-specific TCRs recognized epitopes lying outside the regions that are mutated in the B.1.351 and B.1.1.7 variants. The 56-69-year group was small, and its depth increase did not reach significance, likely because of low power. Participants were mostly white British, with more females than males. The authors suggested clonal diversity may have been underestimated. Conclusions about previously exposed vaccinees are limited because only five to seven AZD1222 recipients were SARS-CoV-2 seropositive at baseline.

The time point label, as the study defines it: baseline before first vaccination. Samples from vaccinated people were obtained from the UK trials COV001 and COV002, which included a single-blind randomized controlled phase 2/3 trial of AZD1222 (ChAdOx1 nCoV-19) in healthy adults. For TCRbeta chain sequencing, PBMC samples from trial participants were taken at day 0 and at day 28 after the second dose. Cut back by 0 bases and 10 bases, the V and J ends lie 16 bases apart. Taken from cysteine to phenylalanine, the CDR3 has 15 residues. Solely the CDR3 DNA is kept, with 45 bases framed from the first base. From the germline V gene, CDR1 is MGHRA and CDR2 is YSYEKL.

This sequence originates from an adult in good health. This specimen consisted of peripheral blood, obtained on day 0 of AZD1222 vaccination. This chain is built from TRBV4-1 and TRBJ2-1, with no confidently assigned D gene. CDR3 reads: CASSQEPQTYREQFF. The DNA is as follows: TGCGCCAGCAGCCAAGAGCCCCAGACCTACCGGGAGCAGTTCTTC.